What follows are 32 T cell receptor beta chains derived from one specimen sequenced in a study of blood T cell repertoires in COVID-19. This table comes from immunoSEQ multiplex PCR, and its TCRdb copy is limited to in-frame clones, with some not included. The sample lists roughly 160,000 clones, approximately 86% occurring once. Sequencing was performed on peripheral blood. The receptors stem from a woman aged 55 to 70 who had recovered from COVID-19.

The chain carries TRBV27 and TRBJ2-7; D might be TRBD2 (5 bases). Per germline, CDR1 MNHEY and CDR2 SMNVEV (reference sequence). The V and J ends lost 5 bases and 5 bases respectively, with 13 bases between them. The CDR3 contains 13 residues. Here the CDR3 DNA reads TGTGCCAGCAGTCCAATACAGCGGAACGAGCAGTACTTC. It codes for CASSPIQRNEQYF.

The CDR3 DNA is TGTGCCAGCAGCTTAGCTCTAAACACCGGGGAGCTGTTTTTT. Its translation is CASSLALNTGELFF. The chain joins TRBV11-2 to TRBJ2-2, with D unclear. CDR1 and CDR2 from the germline V gene are SGHAT and FQNNGV. V dropped 1 base and J dropped 2 bases, with 5 bases sitting between them. The CDR3 totals 14 residues.

This clone was counted a few times. This rearrangement joins TRBV19 to TRBJ1-5, with D tentatively TRBD1 (5 bases). The V end was cut by 7 bases, the J end by 3 bases, with 13 bases between. Germline loops: CDR1 LNHDA, CDR2 SQIVND (reference sequence). The CDR3 is made up of 14 amino acids. CDR3 amino acids: CASTLDSLNQPQHF. CDR3 nucleotides: TGTGCCAGTACCTTAGACAGTCTCAATCAGCCCCAGCATTTT. The variable domain in full, completed from reference TRBV19 and TRBJ1-5, reads DGGITQSPKYLFRKEGQNVTLSCEQNLNHDAMYWYRQDPGQGLRLIYYSQIVNDFQKGDIAEGYSVSREKKESFPLTVTSAQKNPTAFYLCASTLDSLNQPQHFGDGTRLSIL.

The V and J genes are TRBV27 and TRBJ2-7; perhaps TRBD1 as D (6 bases). The CDR3 totals 14 residues. V lost 6 bases to trimming and J lost 4 bases, with 16 bases between them. CDR1 MNHEY and CDR2 SMNVEV come from the germline V gene (reference sequence). The DNA for the CDR3 is TGTGCCAGCAGCAAAGGGGGATTGATGTACGAGCAGTACTTC. It encodes CASSKGGLMYEQYF.

J is TRBJ2-7 and V is TRBV4-1; 9 nucleotides agree with TRBD1. This CDR3 contains 15 residues. V shed 3 bases and J 0 bases; nucleotides not matched to a gene: 3. Germline-derived CDR1 and CDR2 are MGHRA and YSYEKL. The CDR3: CASSHPGQGSYEQYF. CDR3 DNA: TGCGCCAGCAGCCACCCGGGACAGGGCTCCTACGAGCAGTACTTC.

J is TRBJ2-3 and V is TRBV10-3; 10 nucleotides match TRBD2. This CDR3 contains 16 residues. Trimming removed 3 bases from V and 10 bases from J; junction bases left unmatched: 13. The germline gives CDR1 ENHRY, CDR2 SYGVKD. CDR3 protein: CAISDDTSGAQRAQYF. DNA of the CDR3: TGTGCCATCAGTGATGATACTAGCGGGGCACAGAGGGCGCAGTATTTT.

This clone appeared once. This chain joins TRBV18 and TRBJ2-5; tentatively, D is TRBD1 (5 bases). The CDR3 is made up of 15 amino acids. The germline gives CDR1 KGHSH, CDR2 LQKENI. Deletions cut 2 bases from V and 0 bases from J, with 10 bases between. CDR3 nucleotide sequence: TGTGCCAGCTCACCATTGTCGGACAACCAAGAGACCCAGTACTTC. Protein product: CASSPLSDNQETQYF. Looking up the rest from reference TRBV18 and TRBJ2-5 gives the full variable domain: NAGVMQNPRHLVRRRGQEARLRCSPMKGHSHVYWYRQLPEEGLKFMVYLQKENIIDESGMPKERFSAEFPKEGPSILRIQQVVRGDSAAYFCASSPLSDNQETQYFGPGTRLLVL.

The chain uses TRBV13 and TRBJ2-2, with D possibly TRBD1 on 5 matching bases. V shed 5 bases and J shed 4 bases, with 8 bases lying between them. The CDR3 is 13 amino acids. Germline assignment: CDR1 PRHDT and CDR2 FYEKMQ (reference sequence). The CDR3 is CASSGDSTGELFF. As DNA, the CDR3 is TGTGCCAGCAGCGGTGACAGCACCGGGGAGCTGTTTTTT.

This clone occurred a few times. This chain links TRBV6-5 with TRBJ2-5, with 8 bases fitting TRBD1. Germline assignment: CDR1 MNHEY and CDR2 SVGAGI. The CDR3 totals 14 residues. V dropped 5 bases and J dropped 6; count of bases not matched to a gene: 8. For the CDR3, the DNA is TGTGCCAGCAGTCCGGACAGGGTGGTGCAGACCCAGTACTTC. Translated: CASSPDRVVQTQYF.

The V and J genes are TRBV28 and TRBJ1-1; D perhaps matches TRBD1 (5 bases). The germline V and J ends were trimmed by 10 bases and 5 bases, with 14 bases remaining between them. Germline V CDR1 and CDR2: MDHEN, SYDVKM. There are 12 residues in the CDR3. The CDR3 bases are TGTGCCACCACCGCGGGGGTAACTGAAGCTTTCTTT. Translating gives CATTAGVTEAFF.

The J gene is TRBJ2-5, the V gene TRBV6-2 or TRBV6-3, with 7 bases matching TRBD1. CDR1 is MNHEY, CDR2 SVGEGT, per germline. This CDR3 region has 15 residues. J gave up 3 bases and V 5 bases, and 9 bases lay outside the gene matches. CDR3 amino acids: CASSGHRGREETQYF. The CDR3, as DNA: TGTGCCAGCAGTGGACACAGGGGACGGGAAGAGACCCAGTACTTC.

The rearrangement uses TRBV24-1 and TRBJ1-1, with D perhaps matching TRBD1 (5 bases). V was cut by 10 bases and J by 1 base, with 12 bases left in between. This CDR3 contains 13 residues. Germline V gene data show CDR1 as KGHDR and CDR2 as SFDVKD. The CDR3 nucleotides read TGTGCCACAGTGGGGCCAAGGAACACTGAAGCTTTCTTT. This codes for CATVGPRNTEAFF.

The genes are TRBV2 and TRBJ2-7, with a tentative D call TRBD1 (5 bases). CDR1 is SNHLY and CDR2 is FYNNEI in the germline V gene. The CDR3 contains 15 residues. The V and J ends lost 6 bases and 2 bases respectively, with 17 bases between them. The CDR3 here is CASSFDSARAYEQYF. CDR3 nucleotides: TGTGCCAGCAGCTTCGACAGCGCCCGGGCCTACGAGCAGTACTTC.

A word on this clone: Additional DNA sequences in this sample encode the identical CDR3. The chain uses TRBV7-9 and TRBJ1-1; TRBD1 agrees at 9 bases. The CDR3 has 14 residues. V dropped 5 bases and J dropped 3; count of bases not matched to a gene: 4. Germline-derived CDR1 and CDR2 are SEHNR and FQNEAQ (reference sequence). The CDR3, as DNA: TGTGCCAGCAGCCCAAGACAGGGGGACACTGAAGCTTTCTTT. This translates into CASSPRQGDTEAFF.

V usage is TRBV5-1 and J usage is TRBJ2-5, with 7 bases that match TRBD1. The CDR3 is 16 residues long. V shed 0 bases, J shed 5 bases, and the junction held 10 bases outside the gene matches. Germline V gene data show CDR1 as SGHRS and CDR2 as YFSETQ. The CDR3: CASSLGNSGQYETQYF. The CDR3 DNA reads as TGCGCCAGCAGCTTGGGAAACTCGGGACAGTACGAGACCCAGTACTTC.

The chain joins TRBV6-2 or TRBV6-3 to TRBJ1-1; the D is unclear. This CDR3 comprises 13 residues. V was clipped by 4 bases and J by 2 bases, with 8 bases between them. Germline V gene sequence: CDR1 MNHEY, CDR2 SVGEGT. The CDR3: CASSLAPNTEAFF. The DNA for the CDR3 is TGTGCCAGCAGTTTAGCTCCTAACACTGAAGCTTTCTTT.

V and J are TRBV6-2 or TRBV6-3 and TRBJ1-1, with unresolved D. CDR3 length equals 14 residues. The germline V and J ends were trimmed by 0 bases and 4 bases, with 9 bases remaining between them. Germline V CDR1 and CDR2: MNHEY, SVGEGT. The CDR3 sequence is CASSYSGDSTEAFF. The DNA for the CDR3 is TGTGCCAGCAGTTACTCCGGGGATTCCACTGAAGCTTTCTTT.

This chain joins TRBV5-1 and TRBJ2-7, with 9 bases identical to TRBD1. This CDR3 has 15 amino acids. V was clipped by 0 bases and J by 6 bases; unmatched bases: 7. The germline V gene encodes CDR1 SGHRS and CDR2 YFSETQ. This chain's CDR3 is CASSLAGTGTSEQYF. The CDR3 bases are TGCGCCAGCAGCTTGGCCGGGACAGGGACATCCGAGCAGTACTTC. The whole variable domain, remainder taken from reference TRBV5-1 and TRBJ2-7, is KAGVTQTPRYLIKTRGQQVTLSCSPISGHRSVSWYQQTPGQGLQFLFEYFSETQRNKGNFPGRFSGRQFSNSRSEMNVSTLELGDSALYLCASSLAGTGTSEQYFGPGTRLTVT.

The gene calls are TRBV28 and TRBJ1-2; tentative D call: TRBD1 (5 bases). V was pared by 5 bases and J by 8 bases, with 9 bases between. This CDR3 has 11 residues. CDR1 MDHEN and CDR2 SYDVKM come from the germline V gene. Here the CDR3 reads CASSAGRGYTF. The CDR3 DNA is TGTGCCAGCAGTGCAGGGAGGGGCTACACCTTC.

The chain recombines TRBV5-1 with TRBJ1-4; D is ambiguous. The V end lost 2 bases, the J end lost 4 bases, and 9 bases lay between the germline ends. The V gene's germline CDR1 is SGHRS and CDR2 YFSETQ. The CDR3 spans 14 residues. The CDR3 sequence: CASSLQSRNEKLFF. Written as DNA, the CDR3 is TGCGCCAGCAGCTTACAGAGCCGTAATGAAAAACTGTTTTTT.

The rearrangement links TRBV20-1 to TRBJ1-2; unclear D gene. The V gene lost 4 bases and the J gene lost 6 bases, with 6 bases spanning the gap. CDR1 DFQATT and CDR2 SNEGSKA come from the germline V gene (reference sequence). This CDR3 spans 10 amino acids. The CDR3 loop is CSAIQDGYTF. The DNA of the CDR3 is TGCAGTGCTATCCAGGATGGCTACACCTTC.

The chain carries TRBV19 and TRBJ1-3; D not resolved. With 4 bases removed from V and 0 bases from J, the gap between germline ends came to 10 bases. Per the germline V gene, CDR1 is LNHDA and CDR2 is SQIVND (reference sequence). The CDR3 has 15 amino acids. This CDR3 is CASSTTTSSGNTIYF. CDR3 coding DNA: TGTGCCAGTAGTACAACGACATCCTCTGGAAACACCATATATTTT.

This rearrangement joins TRBV4-1 to TRBJ1-2, with a weak D call TRBD1 (6 bases). The length of the CDR3 is 16 residues. V was cut by 1 base and J by 4 bases, with 16 bases left in between. CDR1 and CDR2 (germline): MGHRA, YSYEKL. CDR3 in amino acids: CASSQALQGLSYGYTF. For the CDR3, the DNA is TGCGCCAGCAGCCAAGCCCTGCAGGGGTTATCCTATGGCTACACCTTC.

The chain links TRBV9 to TRBJ2-7; 9 bases align to TRBD1. The germline gives CDR1 SGDLS, CDR2 YYNGEE. With V trimmed by 6 bases and J by 5 bases, 6 bases remained unmatched. CDR3 size: 13 residues. As DNA, the CDR3 is TGTGCCAGCAACAGGGGGCTATTCCACGAGCAGTACTTC. Amino acid sequence: CASNRGLFHEQYF.

V and J are TRBV28 and TRBJ2-3; 9 nucleotides line up with TRBD2. This CDR3 is built from 16 residues. The V gene end was trimmed by 7 bases and the J gene end by 2 bases; junction bases not matched to a gene: 10. In germline, CDR1 is MDHEN, CDR2 SYDVKM. The CDR3 nucleotides are TGTGCCAGCATCGAGGGGGTAGCGGGGGACACAGATACGCAGTATTTT. Amino acids: CASIEGVAGDTDTQYF.

V is TRBV7-9 and J is TRBJ2-7; D gene unclear. The germline CDR1 and CDR2 sequences are SEHNR and FQNEAQ (reference sequence). The CDR3 is 13 residues long. Trimming took 8 bases from V and 2 from J, leaving 13 bases between them. CDR3 sequence reads: CASGRPYPYEQYF. The CDR3 DNA reads as TGTGCCAGCGGGCGCCCGTATCCCTACGAGCAGTACTTC.

The genes are TRBV5-1 and TRBJ2-5; D possibly corresponds to TRBD1 (5 bases). The ends were cut back, 0 bases at V and 5 bases at J, with 14 bases in the middle. The CDR3 consists of 15 residues. CDR1 and CDR2 (germline): SGHRS, YFSETQ. CDR3 in DNA: TGCGCCAGCAGCTTGGAAGCAGGGCCGGAGGAGACCCAGTACTTC. Translated: CASSLEAGPEETQYF. Full variable domain (outside the CDR3, taken from reference TRBV5-1 and TRBJ2-5): KAGVTQTPRYLIKTRGQQVTLSCSPISGHRSVSWYQQTPGQGLQFLFEYFSETQRNKGNFPGRFSGRQFSNSRSEMNVSTLELGDSALYLCASSLEAGPEETQYFGPGTRLLVL.

V usage is TRBV19 and J usage is TRBJ2-1; TRBD1 might be the D (5 bases). V was shortened by 5 bases and J by 3 bases, with 14 bases between the two germline ends. Germline values: CDR1 LNHDA, CDR2 SQIVND (reference sequence). There are 15 residues in the CDR3. The CDR3 spells CASSPGHLLYNEQFF. CDR3 coding DNA: TGTGCCAGTAGTCCCGGACACCTCCTCTACAATGAGCAGTTCTTC. The entire variable domain, with the rest obtained from reference TRBV19 and TRBJ2-1, is as follows: DGGITQSPKYLFRKEGQNVTLSCEQNLNHDAMYWYRQDPGQGLRLIYYSQIVNDFQKGDIAEGYSVSREKKESFPLTVTSAQKNPTAFYLCASSPGHLLYNEQFFGPGTRLTVL.

The V call is TRBV3-1 (or the pseudogene TRBV3-2), the J call TRBJ1-5; the D is unclear. This CDR3 has 15 amino acids. V shed 3 bases and J shed 4 bases, with 13 bases lying between them. The germline CDR1 and CDR2 sequences are LGHDT and YNNKEL (reference sequence). The CDR3 coding sequence is TGTGCCAGCAGCCAGGGTACACAGTTAAATCAGCCCCAGCATTTT. Its protein product is CASSQGTQLNQPQHF.

The chain carries TRBV30 and TRBJ1-4; 9 bases map to TRBD1. The ends lost 1 base at V and 7 bases at J; junction bases unmatched: 7. The CDR3 runs 15 residues. Germline lookup yields CDR1 GTSNPN and CDR2 SVGIG (reference sequence). The chain's CDR3 is CAWSDTGGAGEKLFF. The CDR3 coding sequence is TGTGCCTGGAGTGATACAGGGGGCGCAGGTGAAAAACTGTTTTTT. Based on the CDR3 plus reference TRBV30 and TRBJ1-4, the full variable domain is SQTIHQWPATLVQPVGSPLSLECTVEGTSNPNLYWYRQAAGRGLQLLFYSVGIGQISSEVPQNLSASRPQDRQFILSSKKLLLSDSGFYLCAWSDTGGAGEKLFFGSGTQLSVL.

The CDR3 loop is CASSPQGRGPDTQYF. For the CDR3, the DNA is TGTGCCAGCAGTCCACAGGGAAGGGGGCCAGATACGCAGTATTTT. The chain carries TRBV28 and TRBJ2-3; the match to TRBD1 covers 7 bases. J gave up 4 bases and V 5 bases, and 9 bases lay outside the gene matches. The length of the CDR3 is 15 residues. Per germline, CDR1 MDHEN and CDR2 SYDVKM.

The V and J genes are TRBV2 and TRBJ1-2; possible D gene TRBD1, 6 bases. CDR1 is SNHLY and CDR2 is FYNNEI in the germline V gene. The CDR3 is 11 amino acids. The V end lost 6 bases, the J end lost 8 bases, and 10 bases lay between the germline ends. The DNA for the CDR3 is TGTGCCAGCAGAAGGACAGCGGGCTACACCTTC. Translated, it gives CASRRTAGYTF.